Presented here are 2 T cell receptor beta chains from one specimen sequenced in a study of blood T cell repertoires in COVID-19. Profiling relied on immunoSEQ multiplex PCR, and the TCRdb table lists in-frame clones only, not all of them. The sample carries about 210,000 clones, around four fifths recorded once. Sequencing was performed on peripheral blood. Every receptor here comes from a man in his forties or fifties with active or convalescent COVID-19.

The chain combines TRBV2 with TRBJ1-2; perhaps TRBD1 as D (6 bases). V was trimmed by 6 bases and J by 6 bases, leaving 8 bases between them. In germline, CDR1 is SNHLY, CDR2 FYNNEI. The CDR3 runs 11 residues. In DNA, the CDR3 is TGTGCCAGCAGCAGGGGACATGGCTACACCTTC. It is translated as CASSRGHGYTF.

The sample holds a few counts of this clone. The chain joins TRBV5-1 to TRBJ2-1, with TRBD2 matching 11 bases. CDR1 is SGHRS and CDR2 is YFSETQ in the germline V gene. The CDR3 is made up of 17 amino acids. V was pared by 6 bases and J by 9 bases, with 17 bases of the junction left unmatched. The DNA of the CDR3 is TGCGCCAGCATCTTCCTCCCCGGGACTAGCGGCCTGGGTGAGCAGTTCTTC. Translated: CASIFLPGTSGLGEQFF.